Below, 4 T cell receptor beta chains from the same sample are listed, as sequenced in a study of OX40 agonist ivuxolimab in advanced cancers. Profiled with immunoSEQ multiplex PCR; TCRdb holds only in-frame clones, not every one. Here the sample spans fewer than 35,000 clones, about four fifths being singletons. The sequencing here drew on CD4+ or CD8+ T cells sorted from blood, taken in a trial of the OX40 agonist ivuxolimab. All receptors come from an adult with an advanced solid tumor such as melanoma, head and neck, liver or kidney cancer.

The genes are TRBV18 and TRBJ1-1, with D possibly TRBD1 on 5 matching bases. V was trimmed by 5 bases and J by 5 bases, leaving 15 bases between them. The germline V gene encodes CDR1 KGHSH and CDR2 LQKENI. There are 14 residues in the CDR3. The chain's CDR3 is CASSFPGHRTEAFF. CDR3 bases: TGTGCCAGCTCATTCCCGGGGCACAGAACTGAAGCTTTCTTT. Using reference TRBV18 and TRBJ1-1 for the parts outside the CDR3, the full variable domain is NAGVMQNPRHLVRRRGQEARLRCSPMKGHSHVYWYRQLPEEGLKFMVYLQKENIIDESGMPKERFSAEFPKEGPSILRIQQVVRGDSAAYFCASSFPGHRTEAFFGQGTRLTVV.

The chain carries TRBV5-6 and TRBJ2-1, with 7 bases identical to TRBD2. The CDR3 loop spans 15 amino acids. J lost 4 bases, V lost 6 bases, and 10 bases had no gene match. The germline V gene has CDR1 SGHDT and CDR2 YYEEEE. The CDR3 DNA follows: TGTGCCAGCAACGCTCTAGCGGATTTTTACAATGAGCAGTTCTTC. Protein product: CASNALADFYNEQFF.

The genes are TRBV28 and TRBJ2-2, with 7 bases identical to TRBD2. This CDR3 region has 14 residues. Germline CDR1 reads MDHEN; CDR2 reads SYDVKM. V gave up 0 bases and J gave up 7 bases; unmatched junction bases: 2. In nucleotides, the CDR3 is TGTGCCAGCAGTTTATGGCTAGCGGTCGGGGAGCTGTTTTTT. This encodes CASSLWLAVGELFF.

The chain is built from TRBV15 and TRBJ2-7, with TRBD1 as a possible D gene (5 bases). Germline V gene data show CDR1 as LNHNV and CDR2 as YYDKDF (reference sequence). V shed 1 base and J shed 5 bases, with 15 bases lying between them. This CDR3 is built from 15 residues. The CDR3 bases are TGTGCCACCAGCAGAGTCAAGGACAAGTTGAACGAGCAGTACTTC. Protein: CATSRVKDKLNEQYF.